The present TCR beta chain was sequenced within a study of cytomegalovirus exposure and HLA in healthy donors. CDR1 and CDR2 from the germline V gene are SQVTM and ANQGSEA. The CDR3 runs to 13 residues. Between the trimmed V and J ends, which lost 3 bases and 5 bases, there was a span of 13 bases. With 60 Vbeta and 13 Jbeta primers, the PCR was carried out. Profiled with immunoSEQ multiplex PCR; TCRdb holds only in-frame clones, not every one. The sample shows more than 60,000 clones, around 80% of them seen only once. Specimen: PBMCs. This chain connects TRBV29-1 to TRBJ1-2, with D perhaps matching TRBD1 (6 bases). This TCR was sampled from a young woman in good health and CMV-seronegative. The DNA for the CDR3 is TGCAGCGTTGAGGTGGCAGACAGGTATGGCTACACCTTC. Encoded protein: CSVEVADRYGYTF.